Given below is one T cell receptor beta chain in context. The CDR3 extends over 19 amino acids. CDR1 is SGDLS and CDR2 is YYNGEE in the germline V gene. J gave up 0 bases and V 0 bases, and 7 bases lay outside the gene matches. Clones were read by immunoSEQ multiplex PCR, and TCRdb kept only the in-frame ones, dropping some. The sample holds 99,000 or so clones, roughly nine tenths seen once. These data are taken from a study of blood T cell repertoires in COVID-19. Study-wide context: Italy, Spain and the United States were the sources of the convalescent and acute COVID-19 samples. Sources were T cells, B-cell-depleted T cells, or PBMCs; the material itself was cDNA or gDNA.

The genes are TRBV9 and TRBJ2-1; TRBD2 matches 12 bases. Sequencing used peripheral blood. The receptor comes from a human donor in a cohort sampled during active COVID-19. The CDR3 DNA follows: TGTGCCAGCAGCGTAGCAGGACTAGCGGGGACCAGCTCCTACAATGAGCAGTTCTTC. Amino acid sequence: CASSVAGLAGTSSYNEQFF.